This entry describes one T cell receptor beta chain. The sample carries other DNA sequences with the same CDR3. This specimen comes from a study of blood T cell repertoires in COVID-19. Study-level information: Collection of acute and convalescent COVID-19 samples took place in the United States, Italy and Spain.

The method was immunoSEQ multiplex PCR; TCRdb's version includes in-frame clones alone and lacks a portion of them. The sample holds under 250,000 clones, about 91% seen once. This CDR3 spans 15 amino acids. V lost 4 bases to trimming and J lost 3 bases; unmatched junction nucleotides: 4. In germline, CDR1 is KGHDR, CDR2 SFDVKD. The receptor comes from a woman between 40 and 50 years old with acute or convalescent COVID-19. The V and J genes are TRBV24-1 and TRBJ2-3; TRBD1 aligns across 9 bases. Sequences were obtained from peripheral blood. CDR3 sequence reads: CATSDPGTGTDTQYF. In DNA, the CDR3 is TGTGCCACCAGTGACCCCGGGACAGGGACAGATACGCAGTATTTT.